Below, 3 T cell receptor beta chains from the same sample are listed, as sequenced in a study of technical replicates of blood from a few donors. Here immunoSEQ multiplex PCR was the method, and the copy in TCRdb shows in-frame clones only, minus some. This table has some 80,000 clones, approximately 96% appearing once. Material: T cells isolated from PBMCs. These receptors all come from a human donor in good health.

This rearrangement joins TRBV7-3 to TRBJ2-3; TRBD2 matches 8 bases. J lost 0 bases, V lost 5 bases, and 7 bases had no gene match. Per germline, CDR1 SGHTA and CDR2 FQGTGA. The CDR3 sequence is 16 residues long. The CDR3 is CASSPQRGLSTDTQYF. CDR3 in DNA: TGTGCCAGCAGCCCGCAGCGGGGGCTGAGCACAGATACGCAGTATTTT. Together with reference TRBV7-3 and TRBJ2-3, the CDR3 gives the full variable domain: GAGVSQTPSNKVTEKGKYVELRCDPISGHTALYWYRQSLGQGPEFLIYFQGTGAADDSGLPNDRFFAVRPEGSVSTLKIQRTERGDSAVYLCASSPQRGLSTDTQYFGPGTRLTVL.

This chain uses TRBV10-3 with TRBJ2-5, with D possibly being TRBD1 (6 bases). Trimming cost V 0 bases and J 5 bases, with 13 bases left between them. CDR1 and CDR2 (germline): ENHRY, SYGVKD. This CDR3 has 15 residues. CDR3 coding DNA: TGTGCCATCAGTGAGTCGACTACAGGGTCCGAGACCCAGTACTTC. The encoded protein is CAISESTTGSETQYF.

V usage is TRBV25-1 and J usage is TRBJ2-7; 8 bases match TRBD2. There are 15 residues in the CDR3. V lost 2 bases to trimming and J lost 5 bases; unmatched junction nucleotides: 8. From germline, CDR1 is MGHDK and CDR2 SYGVNS. The CDR3 region is CASSEVSGRSHEQYF. In nucleotides, the CDR3 is TGTGCCAGCAGTGAAGTCAGCGGGAGATCCCACGAGCAGTACTTC.